Each of the 5 T cell receptor beta chains below was sequenced from the same sample in a study of blood T cell repertoires in COVID-19. Data came from immunoSEQ multiplex PCR; TCRdb stores just in-frame clones and leaves some out. The sample contains some 160,000 clones, around four fifths of which appear only once. The sequencing sample was made of peripheral blood. These TCRs come from a man in his 70s who had recovered from COVID-19.

This chain links TRBV5-1 with TRBJ1-4, with 9 bases aligning to TRBD1. V lost 4 bases to trimming and J lost 7 bases; unmatched junction nucleotides: 5. The length of the CDR3 is 14 residues. Germline assignment: CDR1 SGHRS and CDR2 YFSETQ. This CDR3 is CASSQGQGFEKLFF. The CDR3 coding sequence is TGCGCCAGCAGCCAGGGACAGGGCTTTGAAAAACTGTTTTTT.

This chain joins TRBV6-6 and TRBJ1-5; 8 nucleotides agree with TRBD1. Trimming removed 7 bases from V and 3 bases from J; junction bases left unmatched: 11. The V gene's germline CDR1 is MNHNY and CDR2 SVGAGI (reference sequence). CDR3 size: 16 residues. This CDR3 reads CASTLYATGDNQPQHF. The CDR3 nucleotides are TGTGCCAGCACCCTATATGCGACAGGGGACAATCAGCCCCAGCATTTT.

The chain combines TRBV5-1 with TRBJ2-7; 12 bases match TRBD2. This CDR3 is 17 amino acids long. Trimming cost V 3 bases and J 0 bases; bases outside gene matches: 7. Germline CDR1 and CDR2: SGHRS and YFSETQ. CDR3 amino acids: CASSSLGLAGSSYEQYF. In DNA form, the CDR3 reads TGCGCCAGCAGCTCCCTTGGACTAGCGGGGAGCTCCTACGAGCAGTACTTC.

CDR3 DNA sequence: TGTGCCAGCAGCTATGACACGAACACCGGGGAGCTGTTTTTT. Its protein product is CASSYDTNTGELFF. The chain couples TRBV7-3 to TRBJ2-2, with D hard to call. The V gene lost 4 bases and the J gene lost 0 bases, with 6 bases spanning the gap. From germline, CDR1 is SGHTA and CDR2 FQGTGA. The CDR3 covers 14 residues.

The V call is TRBV19, the J call TRBJ1-2; weak D call: TRBD1 (5 bases). V was clipped by 3 bases and J by 8 bases, with 16 bases between them. Germline V lookup: CDR1 LNHDA, CDR2 SQIVND (reference sequence). The CDR3 runs 14 residues. CDR3 sequence reads: CASSIPPGTFGYTF. In DNA form, the CDR3 reads TGTGCCAGTAGTATCCCCCCCGGGACTTTCGGCTACACCTTC.